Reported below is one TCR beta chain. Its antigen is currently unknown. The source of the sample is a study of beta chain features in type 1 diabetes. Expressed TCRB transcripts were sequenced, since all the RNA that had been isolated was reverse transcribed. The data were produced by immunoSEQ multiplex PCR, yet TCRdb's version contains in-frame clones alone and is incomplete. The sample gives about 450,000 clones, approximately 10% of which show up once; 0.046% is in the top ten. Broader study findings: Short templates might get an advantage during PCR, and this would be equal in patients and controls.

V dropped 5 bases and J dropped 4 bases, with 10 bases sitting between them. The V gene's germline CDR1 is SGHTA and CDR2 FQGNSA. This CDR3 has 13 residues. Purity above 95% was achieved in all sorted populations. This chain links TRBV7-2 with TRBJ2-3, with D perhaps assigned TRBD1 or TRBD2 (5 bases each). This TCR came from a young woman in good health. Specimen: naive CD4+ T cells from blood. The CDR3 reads CASSMGPSDTQYF. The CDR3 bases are TGTGCCAGCAGCATGGGACCTTCAGATACGCAGTATTTT.